This passage covers 27 T cell receptor beta chains from one sample sequenced in a study of blood T cells in healthy people across ages. A second PCR of 7 to 11 cycles used a sample-barcoded 5' primer and a J-beta primer mix. TCRdb ran MiXCR on the 5' RACE reads and lists one entry per CDR3 protein. The sample consists of some 890,000 distinct CDR3 sequences, about 27% of them appearing once. This sample also belongs to another study, concerning T cells of mothers and their children.

The sequenced sample consisted of blood. The receptor source for this set is a woman between 40 and 50 years old in good health.

This clonotype was seen only a few times. At one end, the junction sequence differs from germline, possibly due to a read error. J is TRBJ1-5 and V is TRBV7-9; TRBD1 aligns across 10 bases. The CDR3 sequence is 16 residues long. CDR1 is SEHNR and CDR2 is FQNEAQ in the germline V gene (reference sequence). CDR3 in DNA: TGTGCCGGCAGCGCCTGGGACAGGGGATACAATCAGCCCCAGCATTTT. Its protein is CAGSAWDRGYNQPQHF.

This clonotype has only a few counts. The rearrangement joins TRBV7-2 to TRBJ2-3; 12 bases match TRBD2. The V and J ends lost 6 bases and 3 bases, in that order; junction bases with no gene match: 4. The CDR3 sequence is 15 residues long. CDR1 and CDR2 from the germline V gene are SGHTA and FQGNSA. The CDR3 sequence: CASRRLAGATDTQYF. The CDR3 nucleotides are TGTGCCAGCAGGAGACTAGCGGGGGCGACAGATACGCAGTATTTT.

J is TRBJ1-3 and V is TRBV4-1, with D perhaps matching TRBD1 (6 bases). V lost 7 bases, J lost 2 bases, and 21 bases lay in between. CDR3 length: 17 residues. The V gene's germline CDR1 is MGHRA and CDR2 YSYEKL. The CDR3 DNA follows: TGCGCCAGCAAGACGCCGAATACAGGGAGCACTGGAAACACCATATATTTT. This encodes CASKTPNTGSTGNTIYF.

The table lists this clonotype with a few counts. The chain recombines TRBV7-8 with TRBJ2-1; perhaps TRBD1 as D (5 bases). This CDR3 comprises 11 residues. Trimming took off 7 bases at V and 8 bases at J, with 9 bases between the two ends. Germline V CDR1 and CDR2: SGHVS, FQNEAQ. The CDR3 nucleotides are TGTGCCAGCAAGGGGCAATATGAGCAGTTCTTC. Translated, it gives CASKGQYEQFF.

This clonotype was counted only a few times. The chain links TRBV20-1 to TRBJ2-7, with D maybe TRBD1 (6 bases). Germline CDR1 DFQATT, CDR2 SNEGSKA (reference sequence). Deletions cut 0 bases from V and 2 bases from J, with 14 bases between. There are 15 residues in the CDR3. The CDR3 sequence is CSARDQDRLAYEQYF. DNA of the CDR3: TGCAGTGCTAGAGATCAAGACAGGTTGGCCTACGAGCAGTACTTC.

About this clonotype: The junction differs from germline at one of its ends, possibly a read error. The chain joins TRBV4-1 to TRBJ1-1, with D perhaps matching TRBD1 (5 bases). The CDR3 is 17 residues long. The germline gives CDR1 MGHRA, CDR2 YSYEKL. In DNA, the CDR3 is TGCGCCAGCAGCCAAGGGGGACGGGGGAGACTGAACTCTGAAGCTTTCTTT. It translates to CASSQGGRGRLNSEAFF.

In this sample, this clonotype turned up a few times. The J gene is TRBJ1-6, the V gene TRBV2, with TRBD1 identical over 7 bases. The V and J ends lost 2 bases and 9 bases, in that order; junction bases with no gene match: 7. Germline V gene lookup returns CDR1 SNHLY and CDR2 FYNNEI. This CDR3 spans 15 amino acids. The CDR3 here is CASSEMTGRISPLHF. The CDR3 region has the DNA TGTGCCAGCAGTGAAATGACAGGGAGGATTTCACCCCTCCACTTT.

The V gene is TRBV9, the J gene TRBJ1-2; D is unclear. V was pared by 0 bases and J by 0 bases, with 9 bases between. The CDR3 contains 15 residues. Looked up from germline, CDR1 is SGDLS and CDR2 is YYNGEE. The CDR3 region has the DNA TGTGCCAGCAGCGTAGTGGCTGAAGCTAACTATGGCTACACCTTC. Protein sequence: CASSVVAEANYGYTF.

This clonotype was observed many times. The chain joins TRBV29-1 to TRBJ2-5; 7 bases agree with TRBD1. Germline CDR1 reads SQVTM; CDR2 reads ANQGSEA. The trim removed 6 bases at V and 5 bases at J, leaving 12 bases unmatched. CDR3 size: 14 residues. CDR3 DNA: TGCAGCGTAGCACAGGGGCGCGCGTCCGAGACCCAGTACTTC. As protein: CSVAQGRASETQYF.

This clonotype was observed a few times. The chain couples TRBV6-5 to TRBJ2-3; D may be TRBD1 (8 bases). The V end was cut by 2 bases, the J end by 0 bases, with 15 bases between. The CDR3 consists of 17 residues. Germline V lookup: CDR1 MNHEY, CDR2 SVGAGI. CDR3 loop: CASSYTGGDLSTDTQYF. The CDR3 coding sequence is TGTGCCAGCAGTTACACAGGGGGGGACCTTAGCACAGATACGCAGTATTTT.

The CDR3 sequence: CASSWIQGTQYF. CDR3 bases: TGTGCCAGCAGCTGGATCCAGGGGACCCAGTACTTC. The J gene is TRBJ2-5, the V gene TRBV7-9, with D maybe TRBD1 (5 bases). V lost 4 bases, J lost 7 bases, and 10 bases lay in between. Per germline, CDR1 SEHNR and CDR2 FQNEAQ (reference sequence). The CDR3 loop spans 12 amino acids.

The CDR3, as DNA: TGTGCCAGCAGTTTAGGGACTAGCGGCTTCGGTGAGCAGTACTTC. This gives the protein CASSLGTSGFGEQYF. The chain recombines TRBV12-3 or TRBV12-4 with TRBJ2-4; 10 positions match TRBD2. This CDR3 is built from 15 residues. The V gene end was trimmed by 1 base and the J gene end by 13 bases; junction bases not matched to a gene: 10.

This clonotype was seen repeatedly, ten times or more. The chain carries TRBV20-1 and TRBJ2-3; TRBD2 matches at 11 bases. The CDR3 has 19 residues. Germline CDR1 reads DFQATT; CDR2 reads SNEGSKA (reference sequence). J lost 0 bases, V lost 3 bases, and 14 bases had no gene match. The CDR3 nucleotides read TGCAGTGCTAGTGCCTGGGGTAGCGGGGGGGCCACTAGCACAGATACGCAGTATTTT. Translation gives CSASAWGSGGATSTDTQYF.

This clonotype was counted ten times or more. J is TRBJ2-7 and V is TRBV12-3 or TRBV12-4; 8 nucleotides agree with TRBD2. V dropped 5 bases and J dropped 2; count of bases not matched to a gene: 11. The CDR3 totals 16 residues. The CDR3 coding sequence is TGTGCCAGCAGTCCCCGGGGGGGTTGGTCAACCTACGAGCAGTACTTC. It yields the protein CASSPRGGWSTYEQYF.

This chain uses TRBV30 with TRBJ1-2; TRBD1 is a possible D gene (5 bases). This CDR3 is built from 13 residues. V was clipped by 2 bases and J by 5 bases, with 12 bases between them. Looked up from germline, CDR1 is GTSNPN and CDR2 is SVGIG (reference sequence). CDR3 sequence reads: CAWSSQGGYGYTF. The CDR3, as DNA: TGTGCCTGGAGTAGCCAGGGTGGATATGGCTACACCTTC. Full variable domain (rest looked up from reference TRBV30 and TRBJ1-2): SQTIHQWPATLVQPVGSPLSLECTVEGTSNPNLYWYRQAAGRGLQLLFYSVGIGQISSEVPQNLSASRPQDRQFILSSKKLLLSDSGFYLCAWSSQGGYGYTFGSGTRLTVV.

Remarks on this clonotype: A much larger clone differs from this one at a single base, so this may be a read error. This sequence joins TRBV15 and TRBJ2-5; the D gene could be TRBD1 or TRBD2 (5 bases each). The CDR3 covers 15 residues. The V end was cut by 6 bases, the J end by 11 bases, with 25 bases between. Germline CDR1 is LNHNV and CDR2 is YYDKDF (reference sequence). DNA of the CDR3: TGTGCCACCAGTTTTGGGACGGCGATAGGGGATGAGCAGTACTTC. This gives the protein CATSFGTAIGDEQYF.

This chain connects TRBV7-2 to TRBJ2-2, with 7 positions matching TRBD1. Germline values: CDR1 SGHTA, CDR2 FQGNSA. The CDR3 consists of 15 residues. The trim removed 3 bases at V and 6 bases at J, leaving 7 bases unmatched. CDR3 loop: CASSLTGFNPGELFF. DNA of the CDR3: TGTGCCAGCAGCTTGACAGGGTTTAACCCCGGGGAGCTGTTTTTT.

This clonotype has at least ten counts. The rearrangement joins TRBV7-2 to TRBJ2-7; perhaps D is TRBD1 or TRBD2 (5 bases each). Germline values: CDR1 SGHTA, CDR2 FQGNSA. This CDR3 comprises 15 residues. V was clipped by 1 base and J by 0 bases, with 10 bases between them. DNA of the CDR3: TGTGCCAGCAGCTTAGGGGCAGGGAGCTCCTACGAGCAGTACTTC. Translation: CASSLGAGSSYEQYF.

As to this clonotype: As the CDR3 is not closed by the conserved phenylalanine or tryptophan, this likely results from a read error. J is TRBJ2-5 and V is TRBV4-2; D is ambiguous. The J call may be in error: the DNA end matches TRBJ2-7 better. The CDR3 spans 14 residues. Germline V gives CDR1 LGHNA, CDR2 YNFKEQ. CDR3 region: CASSQDLIRDEQYC. The CDR3 bases are TGTGCCAGCAGCCAAGATCTGATAAGGGACGAGCAGTACTGC.

The chain uses TRBV7-9 and TRBJ2-3, with 10 nucleotides matching TRBD1. Losses at the gene ends were 5 bases for V and 4 bases for J; bases not matched to a gene: 3. The CDR3 has 14 amino acids. Germline CDR1 is SEHNR and CDR2 is FQNEAQ (reference sequence). The CDR3 DNA is TGTGCCAGCAGCAAGACAGGGGGCGCAGATACGCAGTATTTT. Its protein product is CASSKTGGADTQYF.

A remark on this clonotype: This sequence may be a read error, since a much larger clone differs from it by one base. The rearrangement uses TRBV12-3 or TRBV12-4 and TRBJ2-1; D is unresolved. The CDR3 totals 11 residues. This CDR3 is CACSSWNEQFF. In nucleotides, the CDR3 is TGTGCCTGCAGTTCGTGGAATGAGCAGTTCTTC.

This clonotype was counted only a few times. The chain joins TRBV30 to TRBJ2-3, with D possibly TRBD1 on 6 matching bases. Germline CDR1 reads GTSNPN; CDR2 reads SVGIG (reference sequence). The CDR3 spans 12 residues. Between the trimmed V and J ends, which lost 0 bases and 10 bases, there was a span of 11 bases. The DNA of the CDR3 is TGTGCCTGGAGTGTACCCCAGGGGTCGCAGTATTTT. Its protein product is CAWSVPQGSQYF.

This clonotype was counted ten times or more. The chain recombines TRBV2 with TRBJ2-5; D not certain. Germline values: CDR1 SNHLY, CDR2 FYNNEI. The CDR3 contains 11 residues. Trimming shortened V by 2 bases and J by 7 bases, and 5 bases separated the two germline ends. CDR3 in amino acids: CASSERGTQYF. CDR3 nucleotides: TGTGCCAGCAGTGAAAGAGGGACCCAGTACTTC. The full variable domain, completed using reference TRBV2 and TRBJ2-5, is EPEVTQTPSHQVTQMGQEVILRCVPISNHLYFYWYRQILGQKVEFLVSFYNNEISEKSEIFDDQFSVERPDGSNFTLKIRSTKLEDSAMYFCASSERGTQYFGPGTRLLVL.

This clonotype was detected once. The CDR3 reads CSVAVAYEQYF. The DNA for the CDR3 is TGCAGCGTTGCGGTTGCCTACGAGCAGTACTTC. This chain connects TRBV29-1 to TRBJ2-4; D remains ambiguous. The assigned J gene may be wrong: the sequence end matches TRBJ2-7 better. CDR1 and CDR2 (germline): SQVTM, ANQGSEA. The CDR3 is 11 residues long.

This clonotype showed up many times. The chain employs TRBV20-1 and TRBJ2-5; D ambiguous. This CDR3 region has 16 residues. V shed 2 bases and J shed 1 base, with 17 bases lying between them. Germline CDR1 reads DFQATT; CDR2 reads SNEGSKA (reference sequence). The CDR3 loop is CSARIIVVSFQETQYF. CDR3 nucleotides: TGCAGTGCTAGAATCATTGTAGTTAGTTTCCAAGAGACCCAGTACTTC.

This clonotype occurred a few times. This chain uses TRBV5-6 with TRBJ2-1; 14 bases are a match to TRBD2. This CDR3 is 15 amino acids long. V trimming: 2 bases; J trimming: 8 bases; junction bases outside the gene matches: 3. The V gene's germline CDR1 is SGHDT and CDR2 YYEEEE. The CDR3 sequence is CASSLRLAGGHEQFF. The CDR3 DNA is TGTGCCAGCAGCTTACGACTAGCGGGGGGGCATGAGCAGTTCTTC.

This clonotype was counted ten times or more. This chain joins TRBV27 and TRBJ1-2, with D perhaps TRBD1 (6 bases). The V gene's germline CDR1 is MNHEY and CDR2 SMNVEV (reference sequence). This CDR3 contains 13 residues. The germline V and J ends were trimmed by 3 bases and 6 bases, with 11 bases remaining between them. The CDR3: CASSFGRGDGYTF. For the CDR3, the DNA is TGTGCCAGCAGTTTCGGCAGGGGCGATGGCTACACCTTC.